A selection of T cell receptor beta chains follows, all from one sample in a study of radiotherapy plus CTLA-4 blockade in lung cancer. TCRdb's copy holds only in-frame clones and misses some; the assay was immunoSEQ multiplex PCR. Counted here are fewer than 100,000 clones, over 80% occurring once; the ten biggest clones make up 0.82%. This material consisted of peripheral blood, taken from a patient treated with radiotherapy plus ipilimumab. The receptors here all came from a human donor with non-small cell lung cancer who had stable disease on radiotherapy plus ipilimumab. Both conserved end residues are part of each CDR3. Fields, in order: V gene, J gene, D gene, clone size, CDR3 protein, CDR3 DNA. A D gene is named only where the DNA matches it firmly. Part of the rows lack a size; the others show once, few, many or a class for expanded clones.

V gene: TRBV2
J gene: TRBJ2-5
D gene: .
clone size: .
CDR3 protein: CASRAETQYF
CDR3 DNA: TGTGCCAGCAGGGCAGAGACCCAGTACTTC

V gene: TRBV25-1
J gene: TRBJ1-1
D gene: .
clone size: once
CDR3 protein: CASSGQPMNTEAFF
CDR3 DNA: TGTGCCAGCAGTGGACAGCCAATGAACACTGAAGCTTTCTTT

V gene: TRBV6-5
J gene: TRBJ2-7
D gene: TRBD2
clone size: .
CDR3 protein: CASSYSAGGVEQYF
CDR3 DNA: TGTGCCAGCAGTTACTCGGCCGGGGGGGTCGAGCAGTACTTC

V gene: TRBV7-9
J gene: TRBJ2-7
D gene: TRBD1
clone size: .
CDR3 protein: CASSPQGLSYEQYF
CDR3 DNA: TGTGCCAGCAGCCCACAGGGGCTCTCCTACGAGCAGTACTTC

V gene: TRBV19
J gene: TRBJ2-2
D gene: .
clone size: once
CDR3 protein: CASSWGTGELFF
CDR3 DNA: TGTGCCAGTAGTTGGGGAACCGGGGAGCTGTTTTTT

V gene: TRBV19
J gene: TRBJ1-5
D gene: .
clone size: .
CDR3 protein: CASSISGGSQPQHF
CDR3 DNA: TGTGCCAGTAGTATATCGGGGGGAAGTCAGCCCCAGCATTTT

V gene: TRBV6-1
J gene: TRBJ2-7
D gene: TRBD2
clone size: .
CDR3 protein: CASTGRGGFTYEQYF
CDR3 DNA: TGTGCCAGCACGGGGCGGGGGGGATTCACCTACGAGCAGTACTTC

V gene: TRBV27
J gene: TRBJ2-2
D gene: .
clone size: .
CDR3 protein: CASSLQGPGELFF
CDR3 DNA: TGTGCCAGCAGTCTACAGGGCCCCGGGGAGCTGTTTTTT

V gene: TRBV7-2
J gene: TRBJ2-7
D gene: .
clone size: .
CDR3 protein: CASSSGGALNEQYF
CDR3 DNA: TGTGCCAGCAGCTCCGGAGGGGCACTCAACGAGCAGTACTTC

V gene: TRBV5-1
J gene: TRBJ2-5
D gene: .
clone size: .
CDR3 protein: CASSLEGYQETQYF
CDR3 DNA: TGCGCCAGCAGCTTGGAAGGCTACCAAGAGACCCAGTACTTC

V gene: TRBV30
J gene: TRBJ1-6
D gene: .
clone size: .
CDR3 protein: CAGGRPGQNSPLHF
CDR3 DNA: TGTGCCGGGGGACGGCCAGGGCAGAATTCACCCCTCCACTTT

V gene: TRBV11-2
J gene: TRBJ1-1
D gene: .
clone size: .
CDR3 protein: CASSPRGSNTEAFF
CDR3 DNA: TGTGCCAGCAGCCCCCGTGGCAGTAACACTGAAGCTTTCTTT

V gene: TRBV4-1
J gene: TRBJ1-2
D gene: .
clone size: .
CDR3 protein: CASSQVAENYGYTF
CDR3 DNA: TGCGCCAGCAGCCAAGTGGCGGAGAACTATGGCTACACCTTC

V gene: TRBV7-6
J gene: TRBJ1-1
D gene: .
clone size: .
CDR3 protein: CASSFFPTGKDEAFF
CDR3 DNA: TGTGCCAGCAGCTTTTTCCCGACCGGGAAGGATGAAGCTTTCTTT

V gene: TRBV9
J gene: TRBJ2-7
D gene: TRBD2
clone size: .
CDR3 protein: CASSVGALAGTLEQYF
CDR3 DNA: TGTGCCAGCAGCGTAGGCGCGCTAGCGGGGACCTTGGAGCAGTACTTC

V gene: TRBV11-1
J gene: TRBJ2-2
D gene: .
clone size: .
CDR3 protein: CASSLYTAGTGELFF
CDR3 DNA: TGTGCCAGCAGCTTATATACAGCTGGCACCGGGGAGCTGTTTTTT

V gene: TRBV7-3
J gene: TRBJ1-1
D gene: .
clone size: .
CDR3 protein: CASSPYSRDAEAFF
CDR3 DNA: TGTGCCAGCAGCCCTTATTCTCGAGACGCTGAAGCTTTCTTT

V gene: TRBV9
J gene: TRBJ2-1
D gene: .
clone size: .
CDR3 protein: CASSVAQTENEQFF
CDR3 DNA: TGTGCCAGCAGCGTAGCCCAGACGGAGAATGAGCAGTTCTTC

V gene: TRBV25-1
J gene: TRBJ2-1
D gene: .
clone size: .
CDR3 protein: CASIPWGYNEQFF
CDR3 DNA: TGTGCCAGCATCCCGTGGGGATACAATGAGCAGTTCTTC

V gene: TRBV19
J gene: TRBJ1-2
D gene: TRBD1
clone size: few
CDR3 protein: CASADRGRRGYTF
CDR3 DNA: TGTGCCAGTGCCGACAGGGGAAGGAGGGGCTACACCTTC

V gene: TRBV7-9
J gene: TRBJ2-7
D gene: .
clone size: .
CDR3 protein: CASSSNTPRQYF
CDR3 DNA: TGTGCCAGCAGCTCCAACACCCCCCGGCAGTACTTC

V gene: TRBV2
J gene: TRBJ1-1
D gene: .
clone size: .
CDR3 protein: CATSRERVGTEAFF
CDR3 DNA: TGTGCCACCTCCCGGGAGAGGGTGGGGACTGAAGCTTTCTTT

V gene: TRBV30
J gene: TRBJ2-5
D gene: TRBD2
clone size: .
CDR3 protein: CAWSVPRGSSQETQYF
CDR3 DNA: TGTGCCTGGAGTGTCCCGCGGGGGAGCTCCCAAGAGACCCAGTACTTC

V gene: TRBV6-1
J gene: TRBJ1-5
D gene: TRBD1
clone size: once
CDR3 protein: CASRDRGQQPQHF
CDR3 DNA: TGTGCCAGCAGGGACAGGGGTCAACAGCCCCAGCATTTT

V gene: TRBV30
J gene: TRBJ2-3
D gene: TRBD2
clone size: .
CDR3 protein: CAWSEKRGIPDTQYF
CDR3 DNA: TGTGCCTGGAGTGAAAAGCGGGGGATACCAGATACGCAGTATTTT

V gene: TRBV5-4
J gene: TRBJ1-1
D gene: .
clone size: .
CDR3 protein: CASSLGYTEAFF
CDR3 DNA: TGTGCCAGCAGCTTGGGGTACACTGAAGCTTTCTTT

V gene: TRBV6-6
J gene: TRBJ1-2
D gene: .
clone size: .
CDR3 protein: CASRNVAVGGYTF
CDR3 DNA: TGTGCCAGCAGAAACGTCGCGGTGGGGGGCTACACCTTC

V gene: TRBV5-1
J gene: TRBJ2-5
D gene: .
clone size: .
CDR3 protein: CASSPEAGRAQETQYF
CDR3 DNA: TGCGCCAGCAGCCCCGAGGCGGGCCGGGCACAAGAGACCCAGTACTTC

V gene: TRBV28
J gene: TRBJ2-5
D gene: TRBD2
clone size: .
CDR3 protein: CASSLSGGGTQYF
CDR3 DNA: TGTGCCAGCAGTTTAAGCGGGGGAGGGACCCAGTACTTC

V gene: TRBV28
J gene: TRBJ2-7
D gene: .
clone size: .
CDR3 protein: CASSLAAMWEQYF
CDR3 DNA: TGTGCCAGCAGTTTAGCCGCCATGTGGGAGCAGTACTTC

V gene: TRBV7-2
J gene: TRBJ1-2
D gene: .
clone size: .
CDR3 protein: CASSLGPSSNYGYTF
CDR3 DNA: TGTGCCAGCAGCTTAGGACCTTCTTCTAACTATGGCTACACCTTC

V gene: TRBV5-1
J gene: TRBJ1-2
D gene: .
clone size: .
CDR3 protein: CASSPYREDGYTF
CDR3 DNA: TGCGCCAGCAGCCCCTACAGGGAGGATGGCTACACCTTC

V gene: TRBV5-1
J gene: TRBJ2-1
D gene: TRBD2
clone size: .
CDR3 protein: CASKLREVGNSEQFF
CDR3 DNA: TGCGCCAGCAAACTTCGGGAGGTCGGAAATAGTGAGCAGTTCTTC

V gene: TRBV6-4
J gene: TRBJ2-2
D gene: TRBD2
clone size: .
CDR3 protein: CASRRGGNTGELFF
CDR3 DNA: TGTGCCAGCAGACGGGGGGGGAACACCGGGGAGCTGTTTTTT

V gene: TRBV30
J gene: TRBJ1-5
D gene: TRBD1
clone size: .
CDR3 protein: CAWSGRQGIQQPQHF
CDR3 DNA: TGTGCCTGGAGTGGAAGACAGGGAATCCAGCAGCCCCAGCATTTT

V gene: TRBV5-6
J gene: TRBJ1-3
D gene: .
clone size: few
CDR3 protein: CASREQGFGNTIYF
CDR3 DNA: TGTGCCAGCAGGGAACAGGGTTTTGGAAACACCATATATTTT

V gene: TRBV5-1
J gene: TRBJ1-1
D gene: TRBD1
clone size: .
CDR3 protein: CASSLAGQGNTEAFF
CDR3 DNA: TGCGCCAGCAGCTTGGCAGGACAGGGTAATACTGAAGCTTTCTTT

V gene: TRBV27
J gene: TRBJ2-1
D gene: TRBD2
clone size: .
CDR3 protein: CASTPGLAGGPQIF
CDR3 DNA: TGTGCCAGCACTCCGGGACTAGCGGGAGGGCCCCAAATCTTC